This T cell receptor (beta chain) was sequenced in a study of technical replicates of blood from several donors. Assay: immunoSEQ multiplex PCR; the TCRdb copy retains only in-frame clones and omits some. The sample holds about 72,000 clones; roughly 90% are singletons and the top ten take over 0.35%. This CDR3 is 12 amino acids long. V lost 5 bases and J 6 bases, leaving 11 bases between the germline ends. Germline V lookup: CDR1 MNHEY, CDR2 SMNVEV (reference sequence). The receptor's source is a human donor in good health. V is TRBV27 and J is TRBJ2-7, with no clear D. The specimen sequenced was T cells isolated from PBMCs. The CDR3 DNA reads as TGTGCCAGCAGTGAGCGTTCCGGCGAGCAGTACTTC. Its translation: CASSERSGEQYF.